This T cell receptor beta chain was retrieved from a study of identical twins. Each CDR3 protein gets one entry after TCRdb re-called the 5' RACE reads with MiXCR. This sample has 400,000 or so distinct CDR3 sequences, with around 9.7% found just once. This clonotype has just a few counts. This TCR was sampled from a woman between 45 and 60 years old in good health. Sequencing input: naive T cells sorted from blood.

The CDR3 region is CASSLQGVVLYEQFF. CDR3 coding DNA: TGTGCCAGCAGCCTACAGGGGGTAGTTTTATATGAGCAGTTCTTC. V and J are TRBV7-2 and TRBJ2-1; 8 positions match TRBD1. Per germline, CDR1 SGHTA and CDR2 FQGNSA. The V segment lost 5 bases and the J segment 8 bases; nucleotides outside the gene matches: 11. This CDR3 spans 15 amino acids.